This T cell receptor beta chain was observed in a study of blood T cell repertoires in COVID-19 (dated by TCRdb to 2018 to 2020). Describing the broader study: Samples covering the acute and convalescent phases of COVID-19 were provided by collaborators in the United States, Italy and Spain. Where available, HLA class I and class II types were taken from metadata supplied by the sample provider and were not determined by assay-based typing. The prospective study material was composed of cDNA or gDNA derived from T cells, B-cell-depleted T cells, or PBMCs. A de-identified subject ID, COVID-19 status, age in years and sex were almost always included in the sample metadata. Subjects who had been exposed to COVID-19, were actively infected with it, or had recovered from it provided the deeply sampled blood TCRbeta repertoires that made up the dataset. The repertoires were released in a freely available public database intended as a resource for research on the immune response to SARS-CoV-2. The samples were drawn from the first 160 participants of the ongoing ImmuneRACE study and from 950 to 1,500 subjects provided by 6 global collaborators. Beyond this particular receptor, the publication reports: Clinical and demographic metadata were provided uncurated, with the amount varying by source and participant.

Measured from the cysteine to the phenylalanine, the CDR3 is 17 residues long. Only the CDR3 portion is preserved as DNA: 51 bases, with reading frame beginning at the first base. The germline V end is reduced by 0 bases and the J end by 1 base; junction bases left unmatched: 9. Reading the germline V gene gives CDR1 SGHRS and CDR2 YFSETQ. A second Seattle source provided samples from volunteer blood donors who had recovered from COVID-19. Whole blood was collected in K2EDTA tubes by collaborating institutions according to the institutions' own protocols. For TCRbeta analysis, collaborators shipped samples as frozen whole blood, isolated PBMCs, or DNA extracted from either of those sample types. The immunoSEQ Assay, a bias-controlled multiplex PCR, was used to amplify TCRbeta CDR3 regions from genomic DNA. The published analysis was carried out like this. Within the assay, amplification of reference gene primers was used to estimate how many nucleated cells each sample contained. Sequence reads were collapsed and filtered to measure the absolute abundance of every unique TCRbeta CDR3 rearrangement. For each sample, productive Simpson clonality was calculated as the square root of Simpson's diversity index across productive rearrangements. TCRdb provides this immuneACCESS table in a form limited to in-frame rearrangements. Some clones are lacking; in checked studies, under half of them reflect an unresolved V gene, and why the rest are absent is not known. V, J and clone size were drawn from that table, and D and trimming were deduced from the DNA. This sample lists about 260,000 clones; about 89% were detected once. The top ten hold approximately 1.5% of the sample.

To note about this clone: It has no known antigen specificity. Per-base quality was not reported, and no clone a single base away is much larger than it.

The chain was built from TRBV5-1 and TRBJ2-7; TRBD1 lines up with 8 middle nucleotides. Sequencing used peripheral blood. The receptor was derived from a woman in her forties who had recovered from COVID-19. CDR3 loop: CASSLGTSRDRSYEQYF. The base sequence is TGCGCCAGCAGCTTGGGGACGTCCAGGGACAGGTCCTACGAGCAGTACTTC.